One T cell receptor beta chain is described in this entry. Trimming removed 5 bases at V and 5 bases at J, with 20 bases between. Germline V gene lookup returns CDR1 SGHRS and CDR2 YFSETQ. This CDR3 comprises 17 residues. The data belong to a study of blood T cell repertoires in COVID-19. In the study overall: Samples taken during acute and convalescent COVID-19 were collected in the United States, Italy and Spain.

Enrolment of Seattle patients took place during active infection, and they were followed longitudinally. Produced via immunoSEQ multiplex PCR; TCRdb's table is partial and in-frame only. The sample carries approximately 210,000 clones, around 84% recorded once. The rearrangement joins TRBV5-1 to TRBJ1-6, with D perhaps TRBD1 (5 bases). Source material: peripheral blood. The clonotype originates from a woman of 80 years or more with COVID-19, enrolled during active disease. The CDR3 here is CASRATPGTVDNSPLHF. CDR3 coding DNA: TGCGCCAGCAGAGCCACCCCCGGGACTGTGGATAATTCACCCCTCCACTTT.